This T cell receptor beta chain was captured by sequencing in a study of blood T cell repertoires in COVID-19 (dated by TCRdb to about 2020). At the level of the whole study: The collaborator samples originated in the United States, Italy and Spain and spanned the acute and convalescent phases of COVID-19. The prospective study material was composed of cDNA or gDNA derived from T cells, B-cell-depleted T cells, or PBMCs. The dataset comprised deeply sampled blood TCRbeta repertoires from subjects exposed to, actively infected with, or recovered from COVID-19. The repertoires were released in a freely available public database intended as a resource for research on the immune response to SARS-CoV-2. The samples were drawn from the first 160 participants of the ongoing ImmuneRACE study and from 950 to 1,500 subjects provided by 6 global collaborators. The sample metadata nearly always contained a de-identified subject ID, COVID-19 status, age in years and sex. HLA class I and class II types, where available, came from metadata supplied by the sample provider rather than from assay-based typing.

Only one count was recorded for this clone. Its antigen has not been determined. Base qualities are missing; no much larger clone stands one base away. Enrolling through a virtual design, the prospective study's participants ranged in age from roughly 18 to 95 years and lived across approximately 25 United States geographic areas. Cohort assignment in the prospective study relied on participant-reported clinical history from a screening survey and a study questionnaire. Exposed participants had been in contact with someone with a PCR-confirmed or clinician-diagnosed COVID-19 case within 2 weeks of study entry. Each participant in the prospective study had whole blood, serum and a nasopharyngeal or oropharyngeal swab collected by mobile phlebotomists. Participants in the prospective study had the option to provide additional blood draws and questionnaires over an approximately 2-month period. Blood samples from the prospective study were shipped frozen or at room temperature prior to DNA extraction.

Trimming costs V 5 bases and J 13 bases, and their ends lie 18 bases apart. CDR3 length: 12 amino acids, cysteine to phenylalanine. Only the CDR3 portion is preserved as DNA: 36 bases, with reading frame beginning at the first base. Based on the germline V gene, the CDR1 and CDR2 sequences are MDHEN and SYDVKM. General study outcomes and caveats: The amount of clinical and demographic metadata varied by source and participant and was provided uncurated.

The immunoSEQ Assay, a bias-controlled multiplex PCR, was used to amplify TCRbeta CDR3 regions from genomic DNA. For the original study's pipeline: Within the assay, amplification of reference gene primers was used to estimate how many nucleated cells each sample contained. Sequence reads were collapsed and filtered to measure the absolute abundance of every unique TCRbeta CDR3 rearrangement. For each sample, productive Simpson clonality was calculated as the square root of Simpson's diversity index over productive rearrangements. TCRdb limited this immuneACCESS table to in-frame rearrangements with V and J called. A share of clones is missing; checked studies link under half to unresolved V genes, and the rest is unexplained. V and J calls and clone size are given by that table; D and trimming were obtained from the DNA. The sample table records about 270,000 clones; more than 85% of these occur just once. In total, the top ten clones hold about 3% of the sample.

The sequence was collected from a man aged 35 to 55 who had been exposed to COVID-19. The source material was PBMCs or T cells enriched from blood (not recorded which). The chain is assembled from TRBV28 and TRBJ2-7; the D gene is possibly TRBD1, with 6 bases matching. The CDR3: CASSPRTVGCYF. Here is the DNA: TGTGCCAGCAGTCCCCGGACAGTAGGGTGTTACTTC.